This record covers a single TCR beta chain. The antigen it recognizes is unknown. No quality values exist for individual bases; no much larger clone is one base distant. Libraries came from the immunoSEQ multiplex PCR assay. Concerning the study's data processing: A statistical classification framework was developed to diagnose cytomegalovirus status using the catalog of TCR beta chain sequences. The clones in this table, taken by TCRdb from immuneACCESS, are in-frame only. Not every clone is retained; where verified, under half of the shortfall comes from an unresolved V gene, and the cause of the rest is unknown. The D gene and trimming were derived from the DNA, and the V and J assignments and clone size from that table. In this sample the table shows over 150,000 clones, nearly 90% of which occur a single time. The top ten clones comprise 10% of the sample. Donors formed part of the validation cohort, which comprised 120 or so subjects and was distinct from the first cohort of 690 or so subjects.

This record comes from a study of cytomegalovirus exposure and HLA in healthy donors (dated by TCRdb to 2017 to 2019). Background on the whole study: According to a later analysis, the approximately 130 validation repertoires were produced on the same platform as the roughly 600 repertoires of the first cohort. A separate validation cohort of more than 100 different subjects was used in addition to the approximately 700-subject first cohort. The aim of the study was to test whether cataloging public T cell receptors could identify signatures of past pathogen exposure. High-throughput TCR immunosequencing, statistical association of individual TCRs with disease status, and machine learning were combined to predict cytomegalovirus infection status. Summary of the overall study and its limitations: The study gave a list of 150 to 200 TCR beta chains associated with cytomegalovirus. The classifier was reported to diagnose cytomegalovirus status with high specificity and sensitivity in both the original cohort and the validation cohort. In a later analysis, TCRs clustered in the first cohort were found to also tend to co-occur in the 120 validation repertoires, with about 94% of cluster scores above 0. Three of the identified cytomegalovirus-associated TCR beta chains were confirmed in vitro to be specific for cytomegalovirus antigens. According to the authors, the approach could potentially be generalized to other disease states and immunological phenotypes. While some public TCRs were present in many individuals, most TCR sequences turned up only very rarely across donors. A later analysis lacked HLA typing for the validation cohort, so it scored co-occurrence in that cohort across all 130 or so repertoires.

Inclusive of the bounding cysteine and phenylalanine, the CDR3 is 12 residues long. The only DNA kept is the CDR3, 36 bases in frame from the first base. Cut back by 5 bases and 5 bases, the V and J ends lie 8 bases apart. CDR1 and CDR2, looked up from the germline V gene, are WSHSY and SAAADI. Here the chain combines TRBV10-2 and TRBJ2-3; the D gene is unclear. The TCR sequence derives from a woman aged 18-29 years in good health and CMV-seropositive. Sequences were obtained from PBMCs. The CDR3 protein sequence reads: CASSPTGDTQYF. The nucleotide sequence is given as TGCGCCAGCAGTCCGACTGGAGATACGCAGTATTTT.